This T cell receptor (beta chain) was sequenced in a study of CD8 T cells in Susac syndrome. The RNA, roughly 0.45 to 1 ug, was put through reverse transcription using random hexamers. Each CDR3 protein gets one entry after TCRdb re-called the immunoSEQ multiplex PCR reads with MiXCR. The sample lists 250,000 to 300,000 distinct CDR3 sequences; approximately 81% were seen once. The CDR3 is 14 amino acids. Germline CDR1 is MNHEY and CDR2 is SMNVEV (reference sequence). The V gene end was trimmed by 3 bases and the J gene end by 4 bases; junction bases not matched to a gene: 3. The rearrangement links TRBV27 to TRBJ1-5, with 7 bases matching TRBD1. The origin of this receptor is a human donor with multiple sclerosis. The specimen was CD8+ T cells from PBMCs. Written as DNA, the CDR3 is TGTGCCAGCAGTTTCCAGGGGGGAAATCAGCCCCAGCATTTT. This sequence encodes CASSFQGGNQPQHF.